A selection of T cell receptor beta chains follows, all from one sample in a study of beta chain features in type 1 diabetes. The repertoire was sequenced with immunoSEQ multiplex PCR; TCRdb's copy has only in-frame clones and lacks some. This table holds around 190,000 clones, about 13% found once. The sample was central memory CD4+ T cells from blood. These receptors came from a woman between 18 and 29 years old in good health. Each CDR3 is given with its conserved first and last residue. The order of the fields is D gene, clone size, V gene, J gene, CDR3 DNA, CDR3 protein. D genes are given only for firm matches. Size values are once, few and many counts, or a class for expanded clones, and some rows have none.

d_call: TRBD2; clone_size: few; v_call: TRBV5-1; j_call: TRBJ2-1; cdr3_nt: TGCGCCAGCAGCTTTCATCTAGCGGACAATGAGCAGTTCTTC; cdr3_aa: CASSFHLADNEQFF
d_call: NA; clone_size: few; v_call: TRBV7-9; j_call: TRBJ2-7; cdr3_nt: TGTGCCAGCACCGAGGGGGGCGGGAGCTACGAGCAGTACTTC; cdr3_aa: CASTEGGGSYEQYF
d_call: TRBD1; clone_size: few; v_call: TRBV7-6; j_call: TRBJ2-7; cdr3_nt: TGTGCCAGCAGTCGTGGGGCAGGGGGCCTCAACGAGCAGTACTTC; cdr3_aa: CASSRGAGGLNEQYF
d_call: TRBD2; clone_size: few; v_call: TRBV9; j_call: TRBJ2-2; cdr3_nt: TGTGCCAGCAGCCTAAATAGCGGGAGCATTCCCGGGGAGCTGTTTTTT; cdr3_aa: CASSLNSGSIPGELFF
d_call: TRBD2; clone_size: NA; v_call: TRBV4-2; j_call: TRBJ2-5; cdr3_nt: TGTGCCAGCAGCCAAGATGGCCGGGAGGGCCCTCGGGAGACCCAGTACTTC; cdr3_aa: CASSQDGREGPRETQYF
d_call: TRBD1; clone_size: few; v_call: TRBV7-9; j_call: TRBJ2-7; cdr3_nt: TGTGCCAGCAGCTTAGGGGACAGGGCCCCCTACGAGCAGTACTTC; cdr3_aa: CASSLGDRAPYEQYF
d_call: NA; clone_size: NA; v_call: TRBV9; j_call: TRBJ2-2; cdr3_nt: TGTGCCAGCAGCGTGACCGACCGAACTAGGACCGGGGAGCTGTTTTTT; cdr3_aa: CASSVTDRTRTGELFF
d_call: TRBD1; clone_size: NA; v_call: TRBV19; j_call: TRBJ1-1; cdr3_nt: TGTGCCAGTTCGACTGGGACAGGGGGCCCGAACACTGAAGCTTTCTTT; cdr3_aa: CASSTGTGGPNTEAFF
d_call: TRBD1; clone_size: few; v_call: TRBV23-1; j_call: TRBJ2-4; cdr3_nt: TGCGCCAGCAGTCAGAGGGGGCTGGGAAACATTCAGTACTTC; cdr3_aa: CASSQRGLGNIQYF
d_call: NA; clone_size: NA; v_call: TRBV7-2; j_call: TRBJ1-2; cdr3_nt: TGTGCCAGCAGCTTAAGGGCTGAGGGGGGGCCTAACTATGGCTACACCTTC; cdr3_aa: CASSLRAEGGPNYGYTF
d_call: TRBD1; clone_size: few; v_call: TRBV7-2; j_call: TRBJ1-5; cdr3_nt: TGTGCCAGCAGCTCAAACAGGGGAGGTCAGCCCCAGCATTTT; cdr3_aa: CASSSNRGGQPQHF
d_call: TRBD1; clone_size: few; v_call: TRBV7-2; j_call: TRBJ2-7; cdr3_nt: TGTGCCAGCAGCTCACAGGGGGCGACCTACGAGCAGTACTTC; cdr3_aa: CASSSQGATYEQYF
d_call: NA; clone_size: few; v_call: TRBV15; j_call: TRBJ2-4; cdr3_nt: TGTGCCACCAGCTCGGGAGATCTAGCCAAAAACATTCAGTACTTC; cdr3_aa: CATSSGDLAKNIQYF
d_call: TRBD2; clone_size: few; v_call: TRBV11-2; j_call: TRBJ2-1; cdr3_nt: TGTGCCAGCAGTACACTAGCTAGCGGGAGGGCGGTTGAGCAGTTCTTC; cdr3_aa: CASSTLASGRAVEQFF
d_call: NA; clone_size: few; v_call: TRBV29-1; j_call: TRBJ1-2; cdr3_nt: TGCAGCGTAAACAGGGTTAACTATGGCTACACCTTC; cdr3_aa: CSVNRVNYGYTF
d_call: NA; clone_size: few; v_call: TRBV28; j_call: TRBJ2-3; cdr3_nt: TGTGCCTCCCGGGTCAGCACAGATACGCAGTATTTT; cdr3_aa: CASRVSTDTQYF
d_call: NA; clone_size: NA; v_call: TRBV28; j_call: TRBJ1-5; cdr3_nt: TGTGCCAGCAGTCGGACAGCCCAACCAAATCAGCCCCAGCATTTT; cdr3_aa: CASSRTAQPNQPQHF
d_call: NA; clone_size: NA; v_call: TRBV29-1; j_call: TRBJ2-3; cdr3_nt: TGCAGCGTCCTCGGACTTTCAGATACGCAGTATTTT; cdr3_aa: CSVLGLSDTQYF
d_call: TRBD1; clone_size: few; v_call: TRBV9; j_call: TRBJ2-2; cdr3_nt: TGTGCCAGCAGCGCCACAACAGGGGGTACTACGAACACCGGGGAGCTGTTTTTT; cdr3_aa: CASSATTGGTTNTGELFF
d_call: NA; clone_size: NA; v_call: TRBV30; j_call: TRBJ2-1; cdr3_nt: TGTGCCTGGGGCCAGGGGGGTATCTCCTACAATGAGCAGTTCTTC; cdr3_aa: CAWGQGGISYNEQFF
d_call: NA; clone_size: NA; v_call: TRBV5-1; j_call: TRBJ2-5; cdr3_nt: TGCGCCAGCAGCGCCGGGGGTGGAGAGACCCAGTACTTC; cdr3_aa: CASSAGGGETQYF
d_call: NA; clone_size: few; v_call: TRBV18; j_call: TRBJ2-5; cdr3_nt: TGTGCCAGCTCACCACCTGGACTTGGAGAGACCCAGTACTTC; cdr3_aa: CASSPPGLGETQYF
d_call: NA; clone_size: NA; v_call: TRBV7-5; j_call: TRBJ2-7; cdr3_nt: TGTGCCAGAAGCTTAGAGGCTAGCGGGAGATCCTACGAGCAGTACTTC; cdr3_aa: CARSLEASGRSYEQYF
d_call: TRBD1; clone_size: NA; v_call: TRBV11-2; j_call: TRBJ2-1; cdr3_nt: TGTGCCAGCAGCTTAGAGGACAGGTCCTACAATGAGCAGTTCTTC; cdr3_aa: CASSLEDRSYNEQFF
d_call: TRBD2; clone_size: NA; v_call: TRBV19; j_call: TRBJ2-2; cdr3_nt: TGTGCCAGTACTCCGAGGCGGCTAGCGGGACTCACCGGGGAGCTGTTTTTT; cdr3_aa: CASTPRRLAGLTGELFF
d_call: TRBD2; clone_size: few; v_call: TRBV5-1; j_call: TRBJ2-2; cdr3_nt: TGCGCCAGCAGTTTCCTAGCGGGAGGGCCCGGGGAGCTGTTTTTT; cdr3_aa: CASSFLAGGPGELFF
d_call: TRBD2; clone_size: few; v_call: TRBV7-9; j_call: TRBJ2-7; cdr3_nt: TGTGCCAGCAGCCCCGGGACTAGCGGTTCCTACGAGCAGTACTTC; cdr3_aa: CASSPGTSGSYEQYF
d_call: NA; clone_size: few; v_call: TRBV7-2; j_call: TRBJ1-5; cdr3_nt: TGTGCCAGCGACATCGGTGGTGGCAATCAGCCCCAGCATTTT; cdr3_aa: CASDIGGGNQPQHF
d_call: TRBD2; clone_size: NA; v_call: TRBV29-1; j_call: TRBJ2-5; cdr3_nt: TGCAGCTTAAGACTAGCGGGAGGGCGAGAGACCCAGTACTTC; cdr3_aa: CSLRLAGGRETQYF
d_call: NA; clone_size: NA; v_call: TRBV6-5; j_call: TRBJ1-5; cdr3_nt: TGTGCCAGCAGCCCGGATAGGGGCCAGCCCCAGCATTTT; cdr3_aa: CASSPDRGQPQHF
d_call: TRBD1; clone_size: few; v_call: TRBV28; j_call: TRBJ1-5; cdr3_nt: TGTGCCAGCAGTCCTCCCCCGGGACAGGGTGGCAATCAGCCCCAGCATTTT; cdr3_aa: CASSPPPGQGGNQPQHF
d_call: TRBD1; clone_size: once; v_call: TRBV7-9; j_call: TRBJ2-5; cdr3_nt: TGTGCCAGCAGCTTAGCCGGACAGGGAAAAGAGACCCAGTACTTC; cdr3_aa: CASSLAGQGKETQYF
d_call: NA; clone_size: NA; v_call: TRBV18; j_call: TRBJ1-5; cdr3_nt: TGTGCCAGCTCACCCCGAAGGACAGAATATAGCAATCAGCCCCAGCATTTT; cdr3_aa: CASSPRRTEYSNQPQHF
d_call: NA; clone_size: NA; v_call: TRBV11-2; j_call: TRBJ1-1; cdr3_nt: TGTGCCAGCAGCCTCGGACGGCGGGACACTGAAGCTTTCTTT; cdr3_aa: CASSLGRRDTEAFF
d_call: NA; clone_size: NA; v_call: TRBV10-3; j_call: TRBJ2-3; cdr3_nt: TGTGCCATCAGTGAGTCCGACAGCCGGTTGTCCACAGATACGCAGTATTTT; cdr3_aa: CAISESDSRLSTDTQYF
d_call: TRBD1; clone_size: few; v_call: TRBV28; j_call: TRBJ2-4; cdr3_nt: TGTGCCAGCAGTCCCGGACAGGCTACAAAAAACATTCAGTACTTC; cdr3_aa: CASSPGQATKNIQYF
d_call: TRBD2; clone_size: once; v_call: TRBV7-9; j_call: TRBJ2-7; cdr3_nt: TGTGCCAGCAGCTTAGCTTTGGCTAGCGGGAATTCCTACGAGCAGTACTTC; cdr3_aa: CASSLALASGNSYEQYF
d_call: TRBD2; clone_size: few; v_call: TRBV5-6; j_call: TRBJ2-1; cdr3_nt: TGTGCCAGCAGCTTGGGGACTAGTTGGAATGAGCAGTTCTTC; cdr3_aa: CASSLGTSWNEQFF
d_call: TRBD2; clone_size: NA; v_call: TRBV7-9; j_call: TRBJ2-1; cdr3_nt: TGTGCCAGCAGTGAGCGGGAGGGTTCCTATCGAGAGCAGTTCTTC; cdr3_aa: CASSEREGSYREQFF
d_call: TRBD1; clone_size: few; v_call: TRBV9; j_call: TRBJ2-5; cdr3_nt: TGTGCCAGCAGCCCCAGACAGGGAGTAAGGGAGACCCAGTACTTC; cdr3_aa: CASSPRQGVRETQYF
d_call: NA; clone_size: NA; v_call: TRBV5-4; j_call: TRBJ2-7; cdr3_nt: TGTGCCAGCAGCTTGGACCCTAGCGTCCCTTTCTACGAGCAGTACTTC; cdr3_aa: CASSLDPSVPFYEQYF
d_call: TRBD2; clone_size: few; v_call: TRBV29-1; j_call: TRBJ2-3; cdr3_nt: TGCAGCGAATTAAGCGGGGGGGCCGCAGATACGCAGTATTTT; cdr3_aa: CSELSGGAADTQYF
d_call: NA; clone_size: many; v_call: TRBV5-1; j_call: TRBJ2-3; cdr3_nt: TGCGCCAGCAGCTTGAGCAGGAGCACAGATACGCAGTATTTT; cdr3_aa: CASSLSRSTDTQYF
d_call: NA; clone_size: few; v_call: TRBV19; j_call: TRBJ2-2; cdr3_nt: TGTGCCAGTAGTAAGGTTACAGGGTTCACCGGGGAGCTGTTTTTT; cdr3_aa: CASSKVTGFTGELFF
d_call: TRBD2; clone_size: few; v_call: TRBV19; j_call: TRBJ2-1; cdr3_nt: TGTGCCACTACCTCGGGGGAGGGGTTCGATGAGCAGTTCTTC; cdr3_aa: CATTSGEGFDEQFF
d_call: NA; clone_size: few; v_call: TRBV5-4; j_call: TRBJ1-2; cdr3_nt: TGTGCCAGCAGCCCCGGACAGATTCAGGGCTACACCTTC; cdr3_aa: CASSPGQIQGYTF
d_call: NA; clone_size: NA; v_call: TRBV27; j_call: TRBJ2-6; cdr3_nt: TGTGCCAGCAGGCTACAGGGAGCAGGGGCCAACGTCCTGACTTTC; cdr3_aa: CASRLQGAGANVLTF
d_call: NA; clone_size: few; v_call: TRBV9; j_call: TRBJ2-1; cdr3_nt: TGTGCCAGCAGCGTAGCCCCCCTAGACAATGAGCAGTTCTTC; cdr3_aa: CASSVAPLDNEQFF
d_call: NA; clone_size: few; v_call: TRBV30; j_call: TRBJ1-5; cdr3_nt: TGTGCCTGGAGTCGGGGTAGCAATCAGCCCCAGCATTTT; cdr3_aa: CAWSRGSNQPQHF
d_call: NA; clone_size: few; v_call: TRBV28; j_call: TRBJ2-4; cdr3_nt: TGTGCCAGCAGCCCTCCGCGGGGAGCCAAAAACATTCAGTACTTC; cdr3_aa: CASSPPRGAKNIQYF
d_call: TRBD2; clone_size: NA; v_call: TRBV20-1; j_call: TRBJ2-5; cdr3_nt: TGCAGTGGTAGCGGGTTGGAGACCCAGTACTTC; cdr3_aa: CSGSGLETQYF
d_call: NA; clone_size: NA; v_call: TRBV4-3; j_call: TRBJ2-3; cdr3_nt: TGCGCCAGCAGCCAAGAGGGCCGTCTGATCGAGGATACGCAGTATTTT; cdr3_aa: CASSQEGRLIEDTQYF